These 21 T cell receptor beta chains originate from one sample sequenced in a study of identical twins. A single record per CDR3 protein comes from TCRdb applying MiXCR to the 5' RACE reads. The repertoire holds 250,000 or so distinct CDR3 sequences, approximately 8.6% seen once, with approximately 3% in the top ten. The sample also formed part of further work on yellow fever vaccine responses in identical twins.

Sequences were obtained from CD8+ T cells sorted from blood. These receptors originate from a woman aged 18 to 35 in good health.

This clonotype was detected a few times. The chain links TRBV4-3 to TRBJ2-1, with TRBD2 matching 12 bases. The germline V gene encodes CDR1 LGHNA and CDR2 YSLEER. J lost 2 bases, V lost 3 bases, and 2 bases had no gene match. This CDR3 has 16 amino acids. The CDR3 sequence: CASSHTSGRTYNEQFF. DNA for the CDR3: TGCGCCAGCAGCCACACTAGCGGGAGGACCTACAATGAGCAGTTCTTC.

The genes are TRBV7-2 and TRBJ2-7; 9 positions agree with TRBD2. The germline V gene encodes CDR1 SGHTA and CDR2 FQGNSA. J gave up 3 bases and V 1 base, and 4 bases lay outside the gene matches. The CDR3 length is 15 residues. The CDR3 protein is CASSLGVAGVYEQYF. The CDR3 coding sequence is TGTGCCAGCAGCTTAGGGGTAGCGGGAGTCTACGAGCAGTACTTC.

This clonotype was detected many times. J is TRBJ1-1 and V is TRBV5-1; weak D call: TRBD1 (5 bases). V dropped 3 bases and J dropped 4 bases, with 7 bases sitting between them. Germline loops: CDR1 SGHRS, CDR2 YFSETQ. The CDR3 is 12 residues long. The CDR3 DNA sequence: TGCGCCAGCAGCTGGGGGAGCACTGAAGCTTTCTTT. Residues: CASSWGSTEAFF.

This clonotype was seen a few times. CDR3 loop: CSTGTIFADTQYF. CDR3 coding DNA: TGCAGTACCGGGACGATTTTTGCAGATACGCAGTATTTT. This chain joins TRBV20-1 and TRBJ2-3; possibly TRBD1 or TRBD2 for D (5 bases each). Germline CDR1 and CDR2: DFQATT and SNEGSKA (reference sequence). The CDR3 spans 13 residues. V was cut by 8 bases and J by 4 bases, with 16 bases left in between.

This clonotype occurred many times. The chain combines TRBV29-1 with TRBJ2-3; 9 nucleotides match TRBD1. V lost 4 bases and J lost 11; bases outside the gene matches: 7. The CDR3 sequence is 12 residues long. Germline lookup yields CDR1 SQVTM and CDR2 ANQGSEA. The CDR3 is CSVATGGGQQYF. As DNA, the CDR3 is TGCAGCGTTGCAACAGGGGGCGGACAGCAGTATTTT.

About this clonotype itself: One end of the junction does not line up with germline, which may come from a read error. The rearrangement links TRBV12-3 or TRBV12-4 to TRBJ2-1, with 7 bases lining up with TRBD2. The CDR3 has 18 residues. CDR3 DNA sequence: TGTGCCTGCAGGGCTGGGCTAGCGGCAGGCCGCACCTACAATGAGCAGTTCTTC. It is translated as CACRAGLAAGRTYNEQFF.

Many counts were recorded for this clonotype. The chain employs TRBV5-1 and TRBJ2-2; D gene uncertain. Per germline, CDR1 SGHRS and CDR2 YFSETQ. This CDR3 spans 16 amino acids. Trimming removed 2 bases from V and 3 bases from J, with 14 bases in between. CDR3 in amino acids: CASSFYPGPHTGELFF. CDR3 in DNA: TGCGCCAGCAGCTTCTATCCGGGCCCGCACACCGGGGAGCTGTTTTTT. The full variable domain, rest sourced from reference TRBV5-1 and TRBJ2-2, is KAGVTQTPRYLIKTRGQQVTLSCSPISGHRSVSWYQQTPGQGLQFLFEYFSETQRNKGNFPGRFSGRQFSNSRSEMNVSTLELGDSALYLCASSFYPGPHTGELFFGEGSRLTVL.

This clonotype was seen repeatedly, ten times or more. This chain uses TRBV4-1 with TRBJ1-6, with D possibly being TRBD1 (5 bases). Trimming stripped 3 bases from V and 4 bases from J, with 22 bases between. Germline CDR1 is MGHRA and CDR2 is YSYEKL. This CDR3 contains 19 residues. The chain's CDR3 is CASSQILRTRQLYNSPLHF. CDR3 in DNA: TGCGCCAGCAGCCAGATACTTCGGACAAGACAGCTGTATAATTCACCCCTCCACTTT.

The chain carries TRBV14 and TRBJ1-2; D remains unclear. CDR1 SGHDN and CDR2 FVKESK come from the germline V gene. Trimming stripped 0 bases from V and 4 bases from J, with 9 bases between. The CDR3 runs 14 residues. This CDR3 is CASSQETAFYGYTF. Here the CDR3 DNA reads TGTGCCAGCAGCCAAGAAACTGCATTCTATGGCTACACCTTC.

This clonotype has a handful of counts. The V and J genes are TRBV20-1 and TRBJ2-2; no clear D. Trimming took 0 bases from V and 2 from J, leaving 13 bases between them. The CDR3 consists of 16 residues. Germline CDR1 reads DFQATT; CDR2 reads SNEGSKA (reference sequence). The CDR3 bases are TGCAGTGCTAGAGATGTCGAGCAACTTAACACCGGGGAGCTGTTTTTT. This translates into CSARDVEQLNTGELFF.

This rearrangement joins TRBV20-1 to TRBJ2-2, with D hard to call. The CDR3 is made up of 16 amino acids. CDR1 is DFQATT, CDR2 SNEGSKA, per germline (reference sequence). V lost 6 bases and J 6 bases, leaving 23 bases between the germline ends. This chain's CDR3 is CSAKTMGQPVAGELFF. The CDR3 DNA is TGCAGTGCCAAGACAATGGGTCAACCTGTGGCCGGGGAGCTGTTTTTT.

This clonotype was recorded many times. The gene calls are TRBV7-2 and TRBJ1-5; D might be TRBD1 (6 bases). CDR1 is SGHTA, CDR2 FQGNSA, per germline. This CDR3 comprises 14 residues. Trimming removed 1 base at V and 5 bases at J, with 9 bases between. CDR3 nucleotides: TGTGCCAGCAGCTTAGACGGGGGCTATCAGCCCCAGCATTTT. Protein sequence: CASSLDGGYQPQHF.

This clonotype was detected only a few times. CDR3 loop: CASSGMAGELFF. The CDR3 nucleotides are TGTGCCAGCAGCGGTATGGCCGGGGAGCTGTTTTTT. The rearrangement uses TRBV9 and TRBJ2-2, with D hard to call. Germline V gene lookup returns CDR1 SGDLS and CDR2 YYNGEE. V lost 3 bases and J 6 bases, leaving 6 bases between the germline ends. This CDR3 is 12 amino acids long.

In this sample, this clonotype turned up many times. CDR3 bases: TGTGCCAGCAGCTTCTCGGAGAACACTGAAGCTTTCTTT. Protein sequence: CASSFSENTEAFF. V and J are TRBV7-9 and TRBJ1-1; D not certain. CDR1 and CDR2 from the germline V gene are SEHNR and FQNEAQ (reference sequence). Trimming removed 3 bases from V and 1 base from J, with 6 bases in between. There are 13 residues in the CDR3.

This clonotype has ten or more counts. The J gene is TRBJ2-3, the V gene TRBV7-9; 11 positions match TRBD1. The V segment lost 8 bases and the J segment 7 bases; nucleotides outside the gene matches: 11. This CDR3 comprises 15 residues. Germline loops: CDR1 SEHNR, CDR2 FQNEAQ (reference sequence). DNA for the CDR3: TGTGCCAGCTTAACAGCCGGGACAGGGGGTTATACGCAGTATTTT. Translation gives CASLTAGTGGYTQYF.

This clonotype appeared many times. The gene calls are TRBV12-3 or TRBV12-4 and TRBJ2-7; 11 bases line up with TRBD1. The V segment lost 5 bases and the J segment 0 bases; nucleotides outside the gene matches: 3. The CDR3 has 15 amino acids. The CDR3: CASSPGTGGSYEQYF. CDR3 bases: TGTGCCAGCAGTCCAGGGACAGGGGGCTCCTACGAGCAGTACTTC.

This clonotype was counted a few times. The genes are TRBV7-8 and TRBJ2-3; the match to TRBD2 covers 7 bases. The CDR3 spans 12 residues. Germline V gene data show CDR1 as SGHVS and CDR2 as FQNEAQ. CDR3 residues: CVGRESGDTQYF. As DNA, the CDR3 is TGTGTTGGGCGGGAGTCGGGAGATACGCAGTATTTT. Based on the CDR3 plus reference TRBV7-8 and TRBJ2-3, the full variable domain is GAGVSQSPRYKVAKRGQDVALRCDPISGHVSLFWYQQALGQGPEFLTYFQNEAQLDKSGLPSDRFFAERPEGSVSTLKIQRTQQEDSAVYLCVGRESGDTQYFGPGTRLTVL.

This clonotype was found many times. The chain joins TRBV13 to TRBJ2-3; 15 positions match TRBD2. Looked up from germline, CDR1 is PRHDT and CDR2 is FYEKMQ (reference sequence). The CDR3 runs 17 residues. Trimming removed 6 bases from V and 2 bases from J; junction bases left unmatched: 6. The CDR3 sequence: CASSSGLAGGSTDTQYF. In nucleotides, the CDR3 is TGTGCCAGCAGTTCAGGACTAGCGGGAGGGTCCACAGATACGCAGTATTTT.

This clonotype was detected only a few times. The rearrangement links TRBV5-1 to TRBJ2-7; TRBD2 might be the D (6 bases). This CDR3 spans 15 amino acids. Germline CDR1 SGHRS, CDR2 YFSETQ. V was cut by 4 bases and J by 6 bases, with 20 bases left in between. CDR3 amino acids: CASSPGPGLPLEQYF. CDR3 DNA: TGCGCCAGCAGCCCTGGTCCGGGACTCCCTCTCGAGCAGTACTTC.

V and J are TRBV6-1 and TRBJ2-7; D ambiguous. The germline V gene encodes CDR1 MNHNS and CDR2 SASEGT. This CDR3 is 16 amino acids long. The V end was cut by 5 bases, the J end by 3 bases, with 20 bases between. This CDR3 is CASSPPPSVGSYEQYF. Written as DNA, the CDR3 is TGTGCCAGCAGTCCCCCTCCCTCCGTGGGCAGCTACGAGCAGTACTTC.

This clonotype was counted many times. The J gene is TRBJ2-2, the V gene TRBV7-8; 11 positions agree with TRBD1. The CDR3 consists of 18 residues. Germline V gene sequence: CDR1 SGHVS, CDR2 FQNEAQ. Trimming at V came to 2 bases and at J to 6 bases, leaving 11 bases not matched to a gene. DNA for the CDR3: TGTGCCAGCAGCTTATTATCAGTTCCGGGACAGGGGGCCGGGGAGCTGTTTTTT. It codes for CASSLLSVPGQGAGELFF.